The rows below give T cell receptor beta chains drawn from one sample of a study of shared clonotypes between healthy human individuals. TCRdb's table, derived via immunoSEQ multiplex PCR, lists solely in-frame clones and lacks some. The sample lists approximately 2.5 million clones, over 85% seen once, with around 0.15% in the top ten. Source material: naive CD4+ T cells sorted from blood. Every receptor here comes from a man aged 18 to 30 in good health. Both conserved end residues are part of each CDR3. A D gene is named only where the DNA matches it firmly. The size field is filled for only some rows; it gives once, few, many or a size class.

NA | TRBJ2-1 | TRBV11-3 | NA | CASSSLEEQFF | TGTGCCAGCAGCTCCCTGGAAGAGCAGTTCTTC
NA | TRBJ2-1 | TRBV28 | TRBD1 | CASSLMGQLRNEQFF | TGTGCCAGCAGTTTAATGGGACAGCTACGAAATGAGCAGTTCTTC
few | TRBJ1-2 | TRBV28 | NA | CASSYLNYGYTF | TGTGCCAGCAGTTACCTTAACTATGGCTACACCTTC
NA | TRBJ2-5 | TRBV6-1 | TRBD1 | CASSEAQGAKRETQYF | TGTGCCAGCAGTGAAGCGCAGGGGGCTAAACGGGAGACCCAGTACTTC
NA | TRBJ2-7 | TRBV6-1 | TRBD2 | CASSDRGTSYEQYF | TGTGCCAGCAGTGATCGAGGGACTAGCTACGAGCAGTACTTC
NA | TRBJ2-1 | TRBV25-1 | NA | CASSGRGSYNEQFF | TGTGCCAGCAGTGGGCGTGGATCCTACAATGAGCAGTTCTTC
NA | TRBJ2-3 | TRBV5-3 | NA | CARSLVGWPDTQYF | TGTGCCAGAAGCTTGGTGGGGTGGCCAGATACGCAGTATTTT
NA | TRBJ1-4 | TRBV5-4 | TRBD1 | CASSLTGATNEKLFF | TGTGCCAGCAGCTTGACAGGGGCAACTAATGAAAAACTGTTTTTT
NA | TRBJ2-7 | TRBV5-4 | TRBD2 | CASSLGGGTYEQYF | TGTGCCAGCAGCTTAGGCGGGGGGACCTACGAGCAGTACTTC
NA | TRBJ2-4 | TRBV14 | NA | CASSLGNIQYF | TGTGCCAGCAGCCTCGGAAACATTCAGTACTTC
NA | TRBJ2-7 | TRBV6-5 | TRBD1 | CASSYPGQGVHEQYF | TGTGCCAGCAGTTACCCGGGACAGGGGGTCCACGAGCAGTACTTC